This is a list of T cell receptor beta chains from one sample in a study of CD8 T cells in ankylosing spondylitis. TCRdb re-called the 5' RACE reads through MiXCR, storing one row per CDR3 protein. The data show roughly 180,000 distinct CDR3 sequences, around 13% seen once. The sample taken for sequencing was blood, either unsorted or a sorted T cell fraction (not recorded which). The receptors were gathered from a male donor with ankylosing spondylitis or in good health (not recorded which). CDR3s include the opening cysteine and the closing phenylalanine or tryptophan. A D gene is named only where the DNA matches it firmly. Clone size is stated in some rows and not others, as once, few, many or a class when expanded.

J gene	D gene	V gene	clone size	CDR3 protein	CDR3 DNA
TRBJ2-1	.	TRBV11-2	few	CASSLDLAGTYNEQFF	TGTGCCAGCAGCTTAGATCTGGCAGGAACCTACAATGAGCAGTTCTTC
TRBJ2-1	TRBD2	TRBV7-9	.	CASSLGGDSRFF	TGTGCCAGCAGCCTGGGGGGGGACTCTCGGTTCTTC
TRBJ2-7	.	TRBV2	few	CASNPDNSYEQYF	TGTGCCAGCAACCCCGACAACTCCTACGAGCAGTACTTC
TRBJ1-1	TRBD1	TRBV7-6	.	CASGTGDEAFF	TGTGCCAGCGGGACAGGGGATGAAGCTTTCTTT
TRBJ2-1	TRBD2	TRBV29-1	many	CIVGGETYNEQFF	TGCATCGTGGGGGGGGAGACCTACAATGAGCAGTTCTTC
TRBJ2-3	.	TRBV5-1	few	CASSWVPSTDTQYF	TGCGCCAGCAGCTGGGTCCCTAGCACAGATACGCAGTATTTT
TRBJ2-2	TRBD2	TRBV11-2	few	CASSSTAGANTGELFF	TGTGCCAGCAGCTCCACGGCGGGAGCGAACACCGGGGAGCTGTTTTTT
TRBJ2-3	TRBD2	TRBV27	.	CASSLRGLAGVGFTDTQYF	TGTGCCAGCAGTTTGAGGGGACTAGCGGGAGTGGGATTCACAGATACGCAGTATTTT
TRBJ2-2	TRBD2	TRBV5-5	.	CASYGLAGEIYTGELFF	TGTGCCAGCTACGGACTAGCGGGAGAGATCTACACCGGGGAGCTGTTTTTT
TRBJ2-2	.	TRBV4-1	.	CASSQAGLETGELFF	TGCGCCAGCAGCCAAGCCGGGCTAGAGACCGGGGAGCTGTTTTTT
TRBJ2-7	.	TRBV23-1	few	CASPPTRGTYEQYF	TGCGCCAGCCCCCCCACACGGGGAACCTACGAGCAGTACTTC
TRBJ1-2	.	TRBV20-1	.	CSARDGENYGYTF	TGCAGTGCTAGAGATGGAGAGAACTATGGCTACACCTTC
TRBJ1-4	.	TRBV15	.	CATSRGTAPATNEKLFF	TGTGCCACCAGCAGAGGAACGGCACCTGCAACTAATGAAAAACTGTTTTTT
TRBJ1-5	TRBD1	TRBV27	.	CASSLGTANQPQHF	TGTGCCAGCAGCCTAGGGACAGCCAATCAGCCCCAGCATTTT
TRBJ2-3	TRBD2	TRBV29-1	few	CSVELAGAITDTQYF	TGCAGCGTCGAACTAGCGGGGGCCATCACAGATACGCAGTATTTT
TRBJ2-2	.	TRBV14	.	CASSPWKVPNTGELFF	TGTGCCAGCAGCCCTTGGAAGGTTCCGAACACCGGGGAGCTGTTTTTT
TRBJ2-3	TRBD2	TRBV11-2	few	CASSLPSGSGDTQYF	TGTGCCAGCAGCTTACCCAGCGGGAGTGGGGATACGCAGTATTTT
TRBJ2-7	TRBD1	TRBV20-1	.	CSAFSTQGESYEQYF	TGCAGTGCTTTCTCCACGCAGGGGGAGTCCTACGAGCAGTACTTC
TRBJ2-7	.	TRBV11-2	few	CASCLCVASYEQYF	TGTGCCAGCTGCCTATGTGTGGCTTCCTACGAGCAGTACTTC
TRBJ2-1	.	TRBV20-1	.	CSARSSSGSYNEQFF	TGCAGTGCTAGGTCTAGCTCCGGCTCCTACAATGAGCAGTTCTTC
TRBJ1-2	TRBD1	TRBV4-1	few	CASSQDRDRVYGYTF	TGCGCCAGCAGCCAAGATAGGGACAGAGTTTATGGCTACACCTTC
TRBJ2-5	.	TRBV7-9	.	CASSPLGGAETLYF	TGTGCCAGCAGTCCCCTCGGGGGCGCGGAGACCCTGTACTTC
TRBJ2-7	TRBD2	TRBV15	.	CATSKGLAGVIPYEQYF	TGTGCCACCAGCAAGGGACTAGCGGGAGTAATTCCCTACGAGCAGTACTTC
TRBJ2-1	.	TRBV4-1	many	CASRNPTGYNEQFF	TGCGCCAGCCGCAACCCCACAGGTTACAATGAGCAGTTCTTC
TRBJ2-5	.	TRBV6-1	.	CASSNPWTQYF	TGTGCCAGCAGTAACCCATGGACCCAGTACTTC
TRBJ2-3	TRBD2	TRBV12-3/TRBV12-4	few	CASSLGLAGPPASTDTQYF	TGTGCCAGCAGTTTAGGACTAGCGGGACCCCCGGCGAGCACAGATACGCAGTATTTT
TRBJ2-3	TRBD1	TRBV6-1	few	CASSPGTGYGDTQYF	TGTGCCAGCAGTCCCGGGACAGGGTATGGAGATACGCAGTATTTT
TRBJ2-5	.	TRBV6-2/TRBV6-3	many	CASSPSGHGKETQYF	TGTGCCAGCAGCCCTTCGGGGCACGGGAAAGAGACCCAGTACTTC
TRBJ2-7	TRBD1	TRBV7-6	few	CASSLTSGQDSYEQYF	TGTGCCAGCAGCTTAACCTCGGGACAGGACTCCTACGAGCAGTACTTC
TRBJ2-3	.	TRBV7-9	many	CASSLGDLSTDTQYF	TGTGCCAGCAGCTTAGGGGATCTTAGCACAGATACGCAGTATTTT
TRBJ2-4	.	TRBV3-1	.	CASRSGQKNIQYF	TGTGCCAGCAGGTCAGGACAGAAAAACATTCAGTACTTC
TRBJ1-2	TRBD1	TRBV12-3/TRBV12-4	many	CASTQGTERYTF	TGTGCCAGCACCCAAGGGACAGAACGCTACACCTTC
TRBJ2-2	TRBD2	TRBV6-5	few	CASSYFPGLADTYTGELFF	TGTGCCAGCAGTTACTTCCCGGGACTAGCGGACACCTACACCGGGGAGCTGTTTTTT
TRBJ1-1	.	TRBV19	.	CASSINPENTEAFF	TGTGCCAGTAGTATAAACCCGGAGAACACTGAAGCTTTCTTT
TRBJ2-1	TRBD2	TRBV7-9	many	CASSFAGLAVDEQFF	TGTGCCAGCAGCTTTGCGGGACTAGCGGTGGATGAGCAGTTCTTC
TRBJ2-1	.	TRBV7-9	few	CASVGTLDGEQFF	TGTGCCAGCGTTGGGACCTTGGATGGTGAGCAGTTCTTC
TRBJ2-3	.	TRBV3-1	once	CASSPRNTDMQYF	TGTGCCAGCAGCCCAAGAAACACAGATATGCAGTATTTT
TRBJ2-7	.	TRBV12-3/TRBV12-4	many	CASSWGGDEQYF	TGTGCCAGCAGTTGGGGTGGAGACGAGCAGTACTTC
TRBJ2-2	.	TRBV12-3/TRBV12-4	few	CASSFSPGRNTGELFF	TGTGCCAGCAGTTTCTCCCCGGGAAGGAACACCGGGGAGCTGTTTTTT
TRBJ2-1	.	TRBV27	few	CASSNEQFF	TGTGCCAGCAGCAATGAGCAGTTCTTC
TRBJ2-3	.	TRBV4-1	.	CASSQFSGTDTQYF	TGCGCCAGCAGCCAATTCTCAGGGACAGATACGCAGTATTTT
TRBJ2-7	.	TRBV27	many	CASSWGSREQYF	TGTGCCAGCAGCTGGGGCTCTCGGGAGCAGTACTTC
TRBJ2-3	TRBD1	TRBV6-5	.	CASSYAHRGDTQYF	TGTGCCAGCAGTTACGCACACAGGGGAGATACGCAGTATTTT
TRBJ1-4	.	TRBV5-1	many	CASSSGTDNEKLFF	TGCGCCAGCAGCTCCGGGACGGATAATGAAAAACTGTTTTTT
TRBJ1-5	TRBD1	TRBV5-1	.	CASSGDRDSNQPQHF	TGCGCCAGCAGCGGGGACAGGGATAGCAATCAGCCCCAGCATTTT
TRBJ2-1	TRBD2	TRBV6-1	many	CASSELAGSYNEQFF	TGTGCCAGCAGTGAACTAGCGGGCTCCTACAATGAGCAGTTCTTC
TRBJ2-5	.	TRBV12-3/TRBV12-4	few	CASSFYGASFQETQYF	TGTGCCAGCAGTTTTTATGGGGCCTCCTTCCAAGAGACCCAGTACTTC
TRBJ2-1	TRBD2	TRBV29-1	.	CSVDRRPPRGGTWGEQFF	TGCAGCGTTGACCGGCGCCCCCCTCGGGGGGGGACTTGGGGAGAGCAGTTCTTC
TRBJ2-2	.	TRBV7-9	once	CASSAGQRDGTGELFF	TGTGCCAGCAGCGCAGGACAGAGGGATGGCACCGGGGAGCTGTTTTTT
TRBJ2-7	.	TRBV13	few	CASSLRRAASSYEQYF	TGTGCCAGCAGCTTACGCAGGGCAGCTAGCTCCTACGAGCAGTACTTC
TRBJ2-4	TRBD2	TRBV12-3/TRBV12-4	many	CASSLPGGLAKNIQYF	TGTGCCAGCAGTTTACCGGGGGGGCTAGCCAAAAACATTCAGTACTTC
TRBJ2-4	.	TRBV20-1	.	CSARDVAGTSKNIQYF	TGCAGTGCTAGAGATGTGGCCGGGACGAGCAAAAACATTCAGTACTTC
TRBJ2-3	.	TRBV6-6	.	CASSFEAVTQYF	TGTGCCAGCAGTTTCGAGGCAGTTACGCAGTATTTT
TRBJ2-1	.	TRBV18	few	CASSPEQGWGGTYNEQFF	TGTGCCAGCTCACCCGAACAGGGTTGGGGGGGAACCTACAATGAGCAGTTCTTC
TRBJ1-5	.	TRBV20-1	.	CSARAGELNQPQHF	TGCAGTGCTAGAGCAGGGGAACTCAATCAGCCCCAGCATTTT
TRBJ2-1	TRBD2	TRBV20-1	.	CSAKVLAVYNEQFF	TGCAGTGCTAAGGTGCTAGCGGTCTACAATGAGCAGTTCTTC
TRBJ2-5	.	TRBV10-3	.	CAVSTLGRDQETQYF	TGTGCCGTGTCGACCCTGGGCAGGGACCAAGAGACCCAGTACTTC